The clone carrying this T cell receptor beta chain was seen once. The antigen remains undetermined. This entry belongs to a study of Ad26.COV2.S vaccination and SARS-CoV-2 variants. As for the study in general: Donor got 5x10^10 or 1x10^11 viral particles of Ad26.COV2.S.

Assay used: immunoSEQ multiplex PCR; TCRdb lists only in-frame clones, some missing. The table has more than 300,000 clones, 70% to 90% seen once. The CDR3 sequence is 14 residues long. Germline CDR1 SGHDT, CDR2 YYEEEE. With 2 bases removed from V and 8 bases from J, the gap between germline ends came to 11 bases. Treatment of the sample: over 15 received Ad26.COV2.S at low or high dose, single or two shots; about five received placebo; per-sample allocation not given. On day 63 after the first injection, vaccine and placebo recipients gave samples. An Ad26 vector expressing Wuhan-strain SARS-CoV-2 spike served as the vaccine. The study, taken as a whole, reports: Substantial breadth in spike-specific CD8+ and CD4+ T cell responses was reportedly seen after vaccination.

This sequence joins TRBV5-6 and TRBJ1-6, with D unresolved. This TCR derives from a person aged 18-65 years who received the Ad26.COV2.S COVID-19 vaccine or a placebo. The sequencing used peripheral blood, collected in a trial of Ad26.COV2.S vaccine versus placebo. CDR3 DNA sequence: TGTGCCAGCAGCTTAAGGCTCGGCCATTCACCCCTCCACTTT. This codes for CASSLRLGHSPLHF.